The next 28 T cell receptor beta chains were all read from a single sample in a study of T cells after yellow fever vaccination. TCRdb re-derived calls from the 5' RACE reads in MiXCR, one entry per CDR3 protein. This table holds approximately 550,000 distinct CDR3 sequences, 15% to 20% found once. The source material was PBMCs, sampled 15 days after the yellow fever booster vaccination. These receptor sequences come from a man younger than 40 who received the YFV17D yellow fever vaccine.

The J gene is TRBJ1-1, the V gene TRBV6-2 or TRBV6-3; D unclear. With 0 bases removed from V and 9 bases from J, the gap between germline ends came to 8 bases. The CDR3 has 12 residues. CDR1 and CDR2 (germline): MNHEY, SVGEGT. Here the CDR3 DNA reads TGTGCCAGCAGTTACTCGCGCAGCCAAGCTTTCTTT. Amino acid sequence: CASSYSRSQAFF.

The genes are TRBV5-1 and TRBJ2-7, with D tentatively TRBD2 (6 bases). This CDR3 is 14 amino acids long. Germline CDR1 SGHRS, CDR2 YFSETQ. V gave up 0 bases and J gave up 8 bases, with 15 bases separating them. CDR3 DNA: TGCGCCAGCAGCTTGGAACGGGAGACCTCACAGCAGTACTTC. As protein: CASSLERETSQQYF. The variable domain in full, with the rest retrieved from reference TRBV5-1 and TRBJ2-7, is KAGVTQTPRYLIKTRGQQVTLSCSPISGHRSVSWYQQTPGQGLQFLFEYFSETQRNKGNFPGRFSGRQFSNSRSEMNVSTLELGDSALYLCASSLERETSQQYFGPGTRLTVT.

The chain employs TRBV5-1 and TRBJ2-3, with D perhaps matching TRBD2 (6 bases). The CDR3 sequence is 15 residues long. Germline CDR1 SGHRS, CDR2 YFSETQ. Trimming pared 3 bases from V and 0 bases from J, leaving 11 bases between. CDR3 residues: CASSYGGPSTDTQYF. The CDR3 DNA follows: TGCGCCAGCAGCTACGGAGGGCCAAGCACAGATACGCAGTATTTT.

This clonotype was observed a few times. The gene calls are TRBV24-1 and TRBJ2-1; 8 bases match TRBD1. Losses at the gene ends were 3 bases for V and 10 bases for J; bases not matched to a gene: 19. The CDR3 extends over 18 amino acids. CDR1 and CDR2 (germline): KGHDR, SFDVKD. In DNA, the CDR3 is TGTGCCACCAGTGATGGCCCTGGGACAGGCCCTCCTCCCGGGGAGCAGTTCTTC. Its protein is CATSDGPGTGPPPGEQFF.

This clonotype was seen only a few times. This chain connects TRBV5-1 to TRBJ1-2; D is possibly TRBD1 (6 bases). Trimming pared 1 base from V and 8 bases from J, leaving 15 bases between. Germline values: CDR1 SGHRS, CDR2 YFSETQ. The CDR3 is 14 residues long. CDR3 sequence reads: CASSLSAGGSGYTF. DNA of the CDR3: TGCGCCAGCAGCTTGTCAGCTGGGGGCAGCGGCTACACCTTC.

CDR3 in DNA: TGTGCCAGCAGCCCGACCCTAGCGGGGAGGGGAGATACGCAGTATTTT. Protein: CASSPTLAGRGDTQYF. This sequence joins TRBV7-9 and TRBJ2-3; 9 bases are a match to TRBD2. The length of the CDR3 is 16 residues. The germline V gene has CDR1 SEHNR and CDR2 FQNEAQ (reference sequence). The J segment lost 5 bases and the V segment lost 5 bases, leaving 11 bases of the junction unmatched.

This clonotype was observed a handful of times. The rearrangement links TRBV6-1 to TRBJ2-4, with D uncertain. The V end lost 2 bases, the J end lost 9 bases, and 20 bases lay between the germline ends. The CDR3 is made up of 16 amino acids. Germline CDR1 MNHNS, CDR2 SASEGT. The CDR3 DNA sequence: TGTGCCAGCAGTGAAACAGCCCTGGCCTCAAAAGTCATTCAGTACTTC. Residues: CASSETALASKVIQYF.

The chain has TRBV20-1 and TRBJ2-6, with TRBD2 matching 12 bases. V was pared by 7 bases and J by 0 bases, with 10 bases of the junction left unmatched. This CDR3 comprises 18 residues. Germline CDR1 and CDR2: DFQATT and SNEGSKA (reference sequence). CDR3 in DNA: TGCAGTGGGATTACCGGACTAGCGGGACGCTCTGGGGCCAACGTCCTGACTTTC. It encodes CSGITGLAGRSGANVLTF.

This sequence joins TRBV20-1 and TRBJ2-3; 8 bases are shared with TRBD2. Trimming cost V 5 bases and J 2 bases; bases outside gene matches: 9. CDR3 length: 15 residues. CDR1 and CDR2 from the germline V gene are DFQATT and SNEGSKA (reference sequence). The CDR3 loop is CSAGGVSGNTDTQYF. The CDR3 nucleotides are TGCAGTGCTGGGGGAGTTAGCGGGAACACAGATACGCAGTATTTT.

This sequence joins TRBV28 and TRBJ1-5; D remains ambiguous. The V end lost 5 bases, the J end lost 6 bases, and 14 bases lay between the germline ends. Germline values: CDR1 MDHEN, CDR2 SYDVKM. The CDR3 runs to 14 residues. In nucleotides, the CDR3 is TGTGCCAGCAGTCTCACGACGGGTGTTCAGCCCCAGCATTTT. This gives the protein CASSLTTGVQPQHF.

This clonotype came up once. V and J are TRBV29-1 and TRBJ2-1; D not resolved. CDR1 is SQVTM, CDR2 ANQGSEA, per germline. There are 11 residues in the CDR3. The ends were cut back, 5 bases at V and 9 bases at J, with 11 bases in the middle. CDR3 coding DNA: TGCAGCGTTTATTTAGTCGGTGAGCAGTTCTTC. Its translation is CSVYLVGEQFF.

The rearrangement joins TRBV10-3 to TRBJ2-3, with 10 positions matching TRBD2. V trimming: 8 bases; J trimming: 0 bases; junction bases outside the gene matches: 11. Germline V lookup: CDR1 ENHRY, CDR2 SYGVKD. The length of the CDR3 is 17 residues. This CDR3 is CAIASGTSVPSTDTQYF. In DNA, the CDR3 is TGTGCCATCGCCTCCGGGACTAGCGTCCCTAGCACAGATACGCAGTATTTT.

The chain recombines TRBV5-8 with TRBJ2-7; the D is unclear. CDR1 SGHTS and CDR2 YDEGEE come from the germline V gene. CDR3 length equals 13 residues. V lost 2 bases and J lost 5, with 11 bases in between. CDR3 in amino acids: CASSFGRGDEQYF. The CDR3 coding sequence is TGTGCCAGCAGCTTCGGTCGAGGTGACGAGCAGTACTTC.

V is TRBV5-1 and J is TRBJ2-7; D is uncertain. From germline, CDR1 is SGHRS and CDR2 YFSETQ. The CDR3 loop spans 12 amino acids. Deletions cut 3 bases from V and 5 bases from J, with 9 bases between. The CDR3 reads CASSSLFNEQYF. The CDR3 bases are TGCGCCAGCAGCTCCCTATTCAACGAGCAGTACTTC.

The genes are TRBV10-3 and TRBJ2-1; D perhaps matches TRBD2 (6 bases). CDR3 length: 17 residues. Germline V gives CDR1 ENHRY, CDR2 SYGVKD. Trimming removed 5 bases at V and 5 bases at J, with 22 bases between. CDR3 protein: CAISPMGSVSGDNEQFF. The CDR3 DNA reads as TGTGCCATCAGTCCCATGGGGTCAGTCTCGGGAGACAATGAGCAGTTCTTC.

The genes are TRBV4-1 and TRBJ2-1; TRBD1 matches 7 bases. In germline, CDR1 is MGHRA, CDR2 YSYEKL. The V gene end was trimmed by 8 bases and the J gene end by 4 bases; junction bases not matched to a gene: 5. The CDR3 is made up of 13 amino acids. The CDR3 sequence: CASGPGGYNEQFF. The CDR3 bases are TGCGCCAGCGGACCAGGGGGTTACAATGAGCAGTTCTTC.

This rearrangement joins TRBV7-3 to TRBJ2-7, with 10 positions matching TRBD2. Trimming cost V 2 bases and J 6 bases; bases outside gene matches: 10. This CDR3 has 16 amino acids. CDR1 SGHTA and CDR2 FQGTGA come from the germline V gene. The CDR3 is CASSLYPSGSFAEQYF. Here the CDR3 DNA reads TGTGCCAGCAGCTTATACCCTAGCGGGAGTTTTGCCGAGCAGTACTTC. The full variable domain, in which reference TRBV7-3 and TRBJ2-7 provide the parts outside the CDR3, is GAGVSQTPSNKVTEKGKYVELRCDPISGHTALYWYRQSLGQGPEFLIYFQGTGAADDSGLPNDRFFAVRPEGSVSTLKIQRTERGDSAVYLCASSLYPSGSFAEQYFGPGTRLTVT.

The chain employs TRBV20-1 and TRBJ1-1; the D gene is possibly TRBD1 (6 bases). CDR3 length: 12 amino acids. Trimming took 1 base from V and 9 from J, leaving 12 bases between them. Per germline, CDR1 DFQATT and CDR2 SNEGSKA (reference sequence). The CDR3 coding sequence is TGCAGTGCTAGAGGGAGGGACATCCAAGCTTTCTTT. It encodes CSARGRDIQAFF.

This clonotype was seen a handful of times. The chain carries TRBV20-1 and TRBJ2-3, with unresolved D. There are 9 residues in the CDR3. Looked up from germline, CDR1 is DFQATT and CDR2 is SNEGSKA (reference sequence). V lost 7 bases to trimming and J lost 6 bases, with 5 bases between them. CDR3 sequence (DNA): TGCAGTGGGGTGGATACGCAGTATTTT. Its protein product is CSGVDTQYF.

This chain uses TRBV7-2 with TRBJ2-7, with a weak D call TRBD1 (6 bases). This CDR3 is built from 13 residues. Germline V CDR1 and CDR2: SGHTA, FQGNSA. V was pared by 6 bases and J by 1 base, with 10 bases between. Here the CDR3 DNA reads TGTGCCAGCAGGGAAACAGGGTCCTACGAGCAGTACTTC. It specifies CASRETGSYEQYF.

The chain links TRBV6-1 to TRBJ2-7; TRBD2 aligns across 10 bases. Trimming at V came to 4 bases and at J to 0 bases, leaving 6 bases not matched to a gene. The CDR3 sequence is 16 residues long. Germline V CDR1 and CDR2: MNHNS, SASEGT. The CDR3 loop reads CASSADSGRSSYEQYF. The CDR3 DNA reads TGTGCCAGCAGTGCCGATAGCGGGAGGAGCTCCTACGAGCAGTACTTC.

The chain is built from TRBV12-3 or TRBV12-4 and TRBJ2-1; a weak D match, TRBD2 (6 bases). Trimming cost V 6 bases and J 10 bases, with 16 bases left between them. The CDR3 loop spans 13 amino acids. CDR3 nucleotide sequence: TGTGCCAGCAGGCCCCCCGGGGGTAAAGAGCAGTTCTTC. This translates into CASRPPGGKEQFF.

About this clonotype itself: The junction differs from germline at one of its ends, possibly a read error. The chain carries TRBV10-1 and TRBJ2-3, with 8 positions matching TRBD1. Per the germline V gene, CDR1 is WNHNN and CDR2 is SYGVQD (reference sequence). The length of the CDR3 is 14 residues. CDR3 residues: CASSESQGTGTQYF. The CDR3 nucleotides read TGCGCCAGCAGTGAGTCTCAGGGGACAGGTACGCAGTATTTT.

The genes are TRBV5-1 and TRBJ2-3; D gene unclear. The ends were cut back, 4 bases at V and 7 bases at J, with 10 bases in the middle. The CDR3 is made up of 12 amino acids. In germline, CDR1 is SGHRS, CDR2 YFSETQ. The CDR3 is CASSPPTNTQYF. For the CDR3, the DNA is TGCGCCAGCAGCCCGCCGACGAATACGCAGTATTTT.

The V call is TRBV5-5, the J call TRBJ2-1, with D maybe TRBD1 (7 bases). Trimming shortened V by 4 bases and J by 6 bases, and 17 bases separated the two germline ends. CDR3 length equals 15 residues. Germline V gene lookup returns CDR1 SGHKS and CDR2 YYEKEE (reference sequence). The CDR3 is CASSGEDRPGNEQFF. The CDR3 DNA reads as TGTGCCAGCAGCGGGGAGGACAGGCCCGGCAATGAGCAGTTCTTC.

This clonotype was observed a handful of times. Written as DNA, the CDR3 is TGTGCCACCTCGGGGTATGGAGATACGCAGTATTTT. Translation: CATSGYGDTQYF. The rearrangement joins TRBV12-3 or TRBV12-4 to TRBJ2-3, with D possibly TRBD2 on 5 matching bases. CDR3 length: 12 residues. V was cut by 10 bases and J by 5 bases, with 13 bases left in between.

A single count supports this clonotype. The gene calls are TRBV5-1 and TRBJ2-1; D is tentatively TRBD1 or TRBD2 (7 bases each). Trimming took off 6 bases at V and 5 bases at J, with 15 bases between the two ends. The CDR3 has 14 amino acids. CDR1 and CDR2 from the germline V gene are SGHRS and YFSETQ. CDR3 bases: TGCGCCAGCATCCCAGGGGGAGGGAACAATGAGCAGTTCTTC. Translated: CASIPGGGNNEQFF.

There are many counts of this clonotype. The chain has TRBV20-1 and TRBJ2-1; TRBD2 agrees at 10 bases. J was trimmed by 8 bases and V by 1 base; bases with no gene match: 5. This CDR3 has 14 residues. The germline V gene has CDR1 DFQATT and CDR2 SNEGSKA (reference sequence). The CDR3 DNA sequence: TGCAGTGCTAGAGTGAGCGGGAGGGTGGATGAGCAGTTCTTC. Its translation is CSARVSGRVDEQFF.